This is a list of T cell receptor beta chains from one sample in a study of metastatic and nonmetastatic thyroid tumors. TCRdb re-called the PCR reads via MiXCR. The sample lists about 11,000 clones, around 30% occurring once. Sequenced: tumor tissue. These receptors were taken from a female donor with papillary thyroid cancer or a benign thyroid nodule (not recorded which). Some clones in this sample may be carry-over from other donors' samples. Both conserved end residues are part of each CDR3. D genes are given only for firm matches. Not every row has a clone size; where given, it reads once, few, many or a size class.

CDR3aa: CSVDTLRTSYTEAFF
CDR3nt: TGCAGCGTTGACACCCTTCGGACATCCTACACTGAAGCTTTCTTT
j_gene: TRBJ1-1
v_gene: TRBV29-1
d_gene: -
abundance: -
len: 15

CDR3aa: CASSLTSSTYTQYF
CDR3nt: TGTGCCAGCAGCCTGACTAGCAGCACATATACGCAGTATTTT
j_gene: TRBJ2-3
v_gene: TRBV11-2
d_gene: TRBD2
abundance: -
len: 14

CDR3aa: CASSPQGGAGYEQYF
CDR3nt: TGTGCCAGCAGTCCACAGGGGGGCGCGGGGTACGAGCAGTACTTC
j_gene: TRBJ2-7
v_gene: TRBV27
d_gene: TRBD1
abundance: -
len: 15

CDR3aa: CASTSWEDEQYF
CDR3nt: TGTGCCAGCACCAGTTGGGAAGACGAGCAGTACTTC
j_gene: TRBJ2-7
v_gene: TRBV7-9
d_gene: -
abundance: many
len: 12

CDR3aa: CASSSVKTNTGELFF
CDR3nt: TGTGCCAGCAGCAGTGTAAAAACAAACACCGGGGAGCTGTTTTTT
j_gene: TRBJ2-2
v_gene: TRBV14
d_gene: -
abundance: medium-sized
len: 15

CDR3aa: CASSEEIQGAYEQYF
CDR3nt: TGTGCCAGCAGTGAAGAAATACAGGGGGCATACGAGCAGTACTTC
j_gene: TRBJ2-7
v_gene: TRBV6-1
d_gene: TRBD1
abundance: -
len: 15

CDR3aa: CASSQDWAVPTDTQYF
CDR3nt: TGTGCCAGCAGCCAAGATTGGGCAGTTCCCACAGATACGCAGTATTTT
j_gene: TRBJ2-3
v_gene: TRBV4-2
d_gene: -
abundance: -
len: 16

CDR3aa: CASKRSGTSPYEQYF
CDR3nt: TGTGCCAGCAAACGTTCCGGGACTAGCCCTTACGAGCAGTACTTC
j_gene: TRBJ2-7
v_gene: TRBV27
d_gene: TRBD2
abundance: many
len: 15

CDR3aa: CASSLEGRSGNTIYF
CDR3nt: TGTGCCAGCAGCTTAGAAGGCCGCTCTGGAAACACCATATATTTT
j_gene: TRBJ1-3
v_gene: TRBV7-6
d_gene: -
abundance: medium-sized
len: 15

CDR3aa: CASSLSRTSGSTNEQFF
CDR3nt: TGTGCCAGCAGTTTATCCAGGACTAGCGGGAGCACCAATGAGCAGTTCTTC
j_gene: TRBJ2-1
v_gene: TRBV12-3/TRBV12-4
d_gene: TRBD2
abundance: many
len: 17

CDR3aa: CASGQDYNEQFF
CDR3nt: TGTGCCAGCGGGCAGGACTACAATGAGCAGTTCTTC
j_gene: TRBJ2-1
v_gene: TRBV2
d_gene: -
abundance: few
len: 12

CDR3aa: CASRVWGSGWEQYF
CDR3nt: TGTGCCAGCCGCGTGTGGGGGTCCGGTTGGGAGCAGTACTTC
j_gene: TRBJ2-7
v_gene: TRBV13
d_gene: -
abundance: -
len: 14

CDR3aa: CASRSVQYLSEQYF
CDR3nt: TGTGCCAGTAGAAGCGTACAGTACCTCTCCGAGCAGTACTTC
j_gene: TRBJ2-7
v_gene: TRBV19
d_gene: -
abundance: few
len: 14

CDR3aa: CASSFREEETQYF
CDR3nt: TGTGCCAGCAGTTTCCGGGAGGAAGAGACCCAGTACTTC
j_gene: TRBJ2-5
v_gene: TRBV6-2/TRBV6-3
d_gene: TRBD2
abundance: -
len: 13

CDR3aa: CASSYNAGRESPLHF
CDR3nt: TGTGCCAGCAGTTACAATGCGGGGAGAGAGTCACCCCTCCACTTT
j_gene: TRBJ1-6
v_gene: TRBV6-5
d_gene: -
abundance: many
len: 15

CDR3aa: CASSGGTGGAYGYTF
CDR3nt: TGTGCCAGCAGTGGAGGGACGGGCGGGGCTTATGGCTACACCTTC
j_gene: TRBJ1-2
v_gene: TRBV6-1
d_gene: -
abundance: medium-sized
len: 15

CDR3aa: CASRPWAGREWRQPQHF
CDR3nt: TGTGCCAGCCGCCCGTGGGCAGGGAGGGAGTGGAGACAGCCCCAGCATTTT
j_gene: TRBJ1-5
v_gene: TRBV28
d_gene: -
abundance: few
len: 17

CDR3aa: CASSLADLAGGRDTQYF
CDR3nt: TGCGCCAGCAGCTTGGCGGACCTAGCGGGGGGGCGAGATACGCAGTATTTT
j_gene: TRBJ2-3
v_gene: TRBV5-1
d_gene: TRBD2
abundance: few
len: 17

CDR3aa: CASSLQPNYGYTF
CDR3nt: TGTGCCAGCAGTTTACAGCCAAACTATGGCTACACCTTC
j_gene: TRBJ1-2
v_gene: TRBV27
d_gene: -
abundance: many
len: 13

CDR3aa: CSAPRTVSSYEQYF
CDR3nt: TGCAGTGCTCCAAGGACGGTGAGCTCCTACGAGCAGTACTTC
j_gene: TRBJ2-7
v_gene: TRBV20-1
d_gene: -
abundance: -
len: 14

CDR3aa: CSARAGDLSVDTQYF
CDR3nt: TGCAGTGCTAGGGCAGGGGACCTTAGCGTAGATACGCAGTATTTT
j_gene: TRBJ2-3
v_gene: TRBV20-1
d_gene: -
abundance: -
len: 15

CDR3aa: CASSYSPGVKGSYGYTF
CDR3nt: TGTGCCAGCAGTTACTCTCCCGGGGTGAAAGGATCCTATGGCTACACCTTC
j_gene: TRBJ1-2
v_gene: TRBV6-2/TRBV6-3
d_gene: -
abundance: medium-sized
len: 17

CDR3aa: CASRGTGGRSPLHF
CDR3nt: TGTGCCAGTAGAGGGACAGGGGGCAGATCACCCCTCCACTTT
j_gene: TRBJ1-6
v_gene: TRBV7-9
d_gene: TRBD1
abundance: -
len: 14

CDR3aa: CASTRTRDYNEQFF
CDR3nt: TGTGCCAGCACCCGAACGAGGGACTACAATGAGCAGTTCTTC
j_gene: TRBJ2-1
v_gene: TRBV28
d_gene: -
abundance: medium-sized
len: 14

CDR3aa: CASSPETSGRWLETQYF
CDR3nt: TGTGCCAGCTCACCAGAGACTAGCGGGAGATGGTTGGAGACCCAGTACTTC
j_gene: TRBJ2-5
v_gene: TRBV18
d_gene: TRBD2
abundance: many
len: 17